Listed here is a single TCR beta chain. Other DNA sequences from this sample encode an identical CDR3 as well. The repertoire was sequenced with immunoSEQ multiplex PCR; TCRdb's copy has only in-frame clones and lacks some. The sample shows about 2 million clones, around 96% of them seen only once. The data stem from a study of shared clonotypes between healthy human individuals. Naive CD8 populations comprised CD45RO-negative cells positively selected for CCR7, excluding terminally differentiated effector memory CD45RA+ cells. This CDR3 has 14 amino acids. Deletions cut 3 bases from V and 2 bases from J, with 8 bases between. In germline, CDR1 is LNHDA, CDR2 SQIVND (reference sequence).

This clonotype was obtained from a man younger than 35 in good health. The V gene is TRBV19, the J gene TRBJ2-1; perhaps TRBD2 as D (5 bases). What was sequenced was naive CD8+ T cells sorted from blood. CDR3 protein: CASSMSGAYNEQFF. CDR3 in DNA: TGTGCCAGTAGTATGAGCGGAGCCTACAATGAGCAGTTCTTC.